The rows below give T cell receptor beta chains drawn from one sample of a study of T cells in narcolepsy. Some clones are missing from TCRdb's copy, which holds only in-frame ones; the method was immunoSEQ multiplex PCR. The sample lists fewer than 30,000 clones; about 82% were seen once. The sample was memory (CD45RA-) CD4+ T cells from blood. The receptors come from a human donor in good health. Both conserved end residues are part of each CDR3. The order of the fields is V gene, J gene, clone size, CDR3 length, D gene, CDR3 DNA, CDR3 protein. D genes are given only for firm matches. Only some rows state a clone size, as once, few, many or a class for expanded clones.

>TRBV5-8|TRBJ1-2|NA|13|NA
TGTGCCAGCAGCTCCTCGGGGGCCCGTGGCTACACCTTC
CASSSSGARGYTF
>TRBV7-7|TRBJ2-7|NA|17|TRBD2
TGTGCTAGCAGCTCCACTCCTAGACTAGCGGGAGAGTACGAGCAGTACTTC
CASSSTPRLAGEYEQYF
>TRBV10-1|TRBJ1-1|NA|13|NA
TGCGCCAGCAGTGAAAAGGAGAACACTGAAGCTTTCTTT
CASSEKENTEAFF
>TRBV19|TRBJ2-1|NA|14|NA
TGTGCCAGTAATAACGGGCCGAGATACAATGAGCAGTTCTTC
CASNNGPRYNEQFF
>TRBV10-3|TRBJ2-3|NA|15|TRBD1
TGTGCCATCGCGGGCCGGGACAGGGGTTCAGATACGCAGTATTTT
CAIAGRDRGSDTQYF
>TRBV7-2|TRBJ2-3|NA|14|NA
TGTGCCAGCAGCCCCCCATCCCCCACAGATACGCAGTATTTT
CASSPPSPTDTQYF
>TRBV6-5|TRBJ2-7|NA|13|TRBD1
TGTGCCAGCAGTCCCCGGACAGGGAGCGAGCAGTACTTC
CASSPRTGSEQYF
>TRBV19|TRBJ1-4|few|14|NA
TGTGCCAGTAGTCGGCAGACAACTAATGAAAAACTGTTTTTT
CASSRQTTNEKLFF
>TRBV7-2|TRBJ2-7|NA|13|NA
TGTGCCAGCAGCTCTCCCTCGAAGTACGAGCAGTACTTC
CASSSPSKYEQYF
>TRBV19|TRBJ2-7|NA|12|NA
TGTGCCACCTCCAGGGGGGGGTACGAGCAGTACTTC
CATSRGGYEQYF
>TRBV7-7|TRBJ2-3|few|14|TRBD2
TGTGCTAGCAGCTTAGCGGGAGTTGCAGATACGCAGTATTTT
CASSLAGVADTQYF
>TRBV10-3|TRBJ2-3|NA|14|TRBD2
TGTGCCACCGCTCTAGCGGGAGGGACAGATACGCAGTATTTT
CATALAGGTDTQYF
>TRBV11-1|TRBJ1-4|NA|15|NA
TGTGCCAGCAGCTTACCGAAGGGGATATATGAAAAACTGTTTTTT
CASSLPKGIYEKLFF
>TRBV6-1|TRBJ2-3|NA|14|TRBD2
TGTGCCAGCAGTGCTAGCGGGAGGGAAGATACGCAGTATTTT
CASSASGREDTQYF
>TRBV6-1|TRBJ1-4|NA|14|NA
TGTGCCAGCAGTGTGGAGGCGCTTAATGAAAAACTGTTTTTT
CASSVEALNEKLFF
>TRBV7-6|TRBJ2-3|NA|15|TRBD2
TGTGCCAGCAGCGCTCTAGCGGGCGGCACAGATACGCAGTATTTT
CASSALAGGTDTQYF
>TRBV5-4|TRBJ1-5|NA|15|TRBD1
TGTGCCAGCAGCTCCCGGGACAGGAGAGATCAGCCCCAGCATTTT
CASSSRDRRDQPQHF
>TRBV6-5|TRBJ2-7|NA|12|NA
TGTGCCAGCAGTTACTCGCGGGACGAGCAGTACTTC
CASSYSRDEQYF
>TRBV15|TRBJ2-3|NA|15|NA
TGTGCCACCAGCAGAGACCGCATTTCGGTAGATACGCAGTATTTT
CATSRDRISVDTQYF
>TRBV7-2|TRBJ1-1|once|16|NA
TGTGCCAGCAGCTTAGAGGGATGGGCGCCCAGCACTGAAGCTTTCTTT
CASSLEGWAPSTEAFF
>TRBV9|TRBJ2-1|NA|17|TRBD2
TGTGCCCGCAGCGGGGGGCCGGGAGGGAGCTCCTACAATGAGCAGTTCTTC
CARSGGPGGSSYNEQFF
>TRBV28|TRBJ1-5|NA|15|TRBD1
TGTGCCAGCGCCTACAGGGGGCTGGGGAATCAGCCCCAGCATTTT
CASAYRGLGNQPQHF
>TRBV7-8|TRBJ2-6|NA|15|NA
TGTGCCAGCAGACCCCCAGGGACTGGGGCCAACGTCCTGACTTTC
CASRPPGTGANVLTF
>TRBV13|TRBJ2-5|NA|14|TRBD1
TGTGCCAGCAGACAACAGGGGGAACAAGAGACCCAGTACTTC
CASRQQGEQETQYF
>TRBV29-1|TRBJ2-7|NA|11|TRBD1
TGCAGCTTTGGACAGGGCTACGAGCAGTACTTC
CSFGQGYEQYF
>TRBV6-9|TRBJ2-2|NA|22|TRBD2
TGTGCCAGCAGTCCTCTTGGGCTAGCGGTCATCCCCAACGGTCCCGGCACCGGGGAGCTGTTTTTT
CASSPLGLAVIPNGPGTGELFF
>TRBV30|TRBJ1-1|NA|13|NA
TGTGCCTGGATGGGGGTCGCCTGGGGCGAAGCTTTCTTT
CAWMGVAWGEAFF
>TRBV12-2|TRBJ1-2|NA|17|NA
TGTGCCGCGGGCGTAACATGCGGGGTAAAGGATTTCGATGGCTACACCTTC
CAAGVTCGVKDFDGYTF
>TRBV10-3|TRBJ1-5|NA|15|NA
TGTGCCATCATTAGGCAGGGCCAGGGGAATCAGCCCCAGCATTTT
CAIIRQGQGNQPQHF
>TRBV28|TRBJ2-3|once|13|NA
TGTGCCAGCACCAACAGGATCACAGATACGCAGTATTTT
CASTNRITDTQYF
>TRBV5-1|TRBJ2-3|NA|14|TRBD2
TGCGCCAGCAGAAGAGCGGGAGTTAGAGGTACGCAGTATTTT
CASRRAGVRGTQYF
>TRBV7-9|TRBJ1-5|NA|12|NA
TGTGCCAGCAGCTTAATGGACCAGCCCCAGCATTTT
CASSLMDQPQHF
>TRBV11-1|TRBJ2-2|NA|16|NA
TGTGCCAGCAGCTTACGGAGGGGTCAGAACACCGGGGAGCTGTTTTTT
CASSLRRGQNTGELFF
>TRBV10-3|TRBJ1-2|NA|12|NA
TGTGCCATCAGTGAGCGGAACTATGGCTACACCTTC
CAISERNYGYTF
>TRBV6-5|TRBJ2-7|NA|14|TRBD2
TGTGCCAGCACGGCGGGAGGGGGCGCGGGTGAGCAGTACTTC
CASTAGGGAGEQYF
>TRBV9|TRBJ2-1|NA|17|TRBD2
TGTGCCAGCAGCGTAGGAGTAGCGGGCAGCAAATACAATGAGCAGTTCTTC
CASSVGVAGSKYNEQFF
>TRBV28|TRBJ2-5|NA|14|TRBD2
TGTGCCAGCAAACCTAGCGGGTGGGAAGAGACCCAGTACTTC
CASKPSGWEETQYF
>TRBV15|TRBJ2-4|NA|15|NA
TGTGCCACCAGCAGAGGGGAAGTAATAAAAAACATTCAGTACTTC
CATSRGEVIKNIQYF
>TRBV19|TRBJ2-5|NA|15|TRBD1
TGTGCCAGTAGTGGACTCGGGACAGCCCAAGAGACCCAGTACTTC
CASSGLGTAQETQYF
>TRBV7-2|TRBJ2-3|NA|16|TRBD1
TGTGCCAGCAGCTTCATCGGACAGGGACTGACAGATACGCAGTATTTT
CASSFIGQGLTDTQYF
>TRBV29-1|TRBJ2-7|NA|14|TRBD2
TGCAGCGTGGGTGGAGCGGGAGGGAACTACGAGCAGTACTTC
CSVGGAGGNYEQYF
>TRBV6-6|TRBJ2-1|NA|15|NA
TGTGCCAGCAGTTCCGACGATAGACAGGTCAATGAGCAGTTCTTC
CASSSDDRQVNEQFF
>TRBV20-1|TRBJ2-1|NA|11|TRBD1
TGCAGTGCTCCAGACAGGGGACGTAGGTTCTTC
CSAPDRGRRFF
>TRBV7-8|TRBJ2-1|NA|19|TRBD2
TGTGCCAGCAGCTTATCAAGGGCTAGCGGGAGTCGAATGGGCGATGAGCAGTTCTTC
CASSLSRASGSRMGDEQFF
>TRBV14|TRBJ2-7|NA|14|TRBD1
TGTGCCAGCAGCCGGGACAGGGGGTTGGGCGAGCAGTACTTC
CASSRDRGLGEQYF
>TRBV7-2|TRBJ2-7|NA|14|NA
TGTGCCAGCAGCTTAGGCGGAGGGACCTACGAGCAGTACTTC
CASSLGGGTYEQYF
>TRBV11-2|TRBJ2-1|NA|15|TRBD2
TGTGCCAGCAGCTTAGAGGCTAGCGGGTACAATGAGCAGTTCTTC
CASSLEASGYNEQFF
>TRBV5-6|TRBJ2-7|NA|14|TRBD1
TGTGCCGGCAGCTATCGGGACAGAGTGGGCGAGCAGTACTTC
CAGSYRDRVGEQYF
>TRBV25-1|TRBJ2-4|NA|14|NA
TGTGCCAGCAGTGAATCAGCTAGGGGCAACATTCAGTACTTC
CASSESARGNIQYF
>TRBV7-6|TRBJ2-1|few|18|TRBD2
TGTGCCAGCAGCTCCCTCACCGTGACTAGCGGGAGGTACAATGAGCAGTTCTTC
CASSSLTVTSGRYNEQFF
>TRBV5-1|TRBJ2-5|NA|14|NA
TGCGCCAGCTCAATAACAGGGCCGCAAGAGACCCAGTACTTC
CASSITGPQETQYF
>TRBV7-9|TRBJ2-5|NA|16|TRBD2
TGTGCCAGCAGCTCCTCTAGCGGGATCCTGATAGAGACCCAGTACTTC
CASSSSSGILIETQYF
>TRBV7-2|TRBJ1-5|once|18|NA
TGTGCCAGCAGCTTGGGAACAGGACAATCCTATAGCAATCAGCCCCAGCATTTT
CASSLGTGQSYSNQPQHF
>TRBV5-5|TRBJ2-2|NA|12|NA
TGTGCCAGTGGACTACTCACCGGGGAGCTGTTTTTT
CASGLLTGELFF
>TRBV9|TRBJ2-1|NA|15|NA
TGTGCCAGCAGCGTAAGCCCCGACTCTTACAATGAGCAGTTCTTC
CASSVSPDSYNEQFF